What follows are 26 T cell receptor beta chains derived from one specimen sequenced in a study of human thymus T cells. Resections from corrective heart surgery provided thymus tissue. The method was immunoSEQ multiplex PCR; TCRdb's version includes in-frame clones alone and lacks a portion of them. This sample yields some 72,000 clones, of which 96% are seen a single time; 0.031% belongs to the top ten. The sequenced sample consisted of thymus tissue. These receptors were taken from a boy in the first two years of life with a congenital heart defect but otherwise immunologically healthy.

The V call is TRBV5-8, the J call TRBJ2-4, with a possible D match to TRBD2 (6 bases). Germline V gene data show CDR1 as SGHTS and CDR2 as YDEGEE. This CDR3 contains 12 residues. The germline V and J ends were trimmed by 1 base and 15 bases, with 14 bases remaining between them. CDR3 in amino acids: CASSLMQWRGYF. For the CDR3, the DNA is TGTGCCAGCAGCTTGATGCAATGGCGGGGGTACTTC. Complete variable domain (other parts from reference TRBV5-8 and TRBJ2-4): EAGVTQSPTHLIKTRGQQATLRCSPISGHTSVYWYQQALGLGLQFLLWYDEGEERNRGNFPPRFSGRQFPNYSSELNVNALELEDSALYLCASSLMQWRGYFGAGTRLSVL.

This clone has a single count. The chain employs TRBV10-1 and TRBJ1-3; no definite D call. Germline loops: CDR1 WNHNN, CDR2 SYGVQD (reference sequence). Deletions cut 4 bases from V and 0 bases from J, with 7 bases between. There are 14 residues in the CDR3. The CDR3 region has the DNA TGCGCCAGCAGTGTACGGAGCTCTGGAAACACCATATATTTT. It encodes CASSVRSSGNTIYF.

The V gene is TRBV6-4, the J gene TRBJ2-3, with 8 bases fitting TRBD2. The CDR3 runs to 16 residues. The germline gives CDR1 MRHNA, CDR2 SNTAGT. Trimming cost V 6 bases and J 3 bases; bases outside gene matches: 11. CDR3 loop: CASRGLVAGRTDTQYF. In nucleotides, the CDR3 is TGTGCCAGCAGAGGGTTGGTAGCGGGAAGGACAGATACGCAGTATTTT.

The chain combines TRBV29-1 with TRBJ1-1; D ambiguous. CDR1 is SQVTM and CDR2 is ANQGSEA in the germline V gene. The CDR3 contains 13 residues. Trimming pared 4 bases from V and 5 bases from J, leaving 14 bases between. CDR3 bases: TGCAGCGTTGGAAGGGTGGTAGGGACTGAAGCTTTCTTT. Its translation: CSVGRVVGTEAFF.

This chain uses TRBV28 with TRBJ2-7; perhaps TRBD2 as D (6 bases). V dropped 6 bases and J dropped 2 bases, with 20 bases sitting between them. CDR3 length: 16 residues. Germline-derived CDR1 and CDR2 are MDHEN and SYDVKM. CDR3 coding DNA: TGTGCCAGCAGCTTTCCTCGGACGGGAGATCCCTACGAGCAGTACTTC. This translates into CASSFPRTGDPYEQYF. The variable domain in full, completed from reference TRBV28 and TRBJ2-7, reads DVKVTQSSRYLVKRTGEKVFLECVQDMDHENMFWYRQDPGLGLRLIYFSYDVKMKEKGDIPEGYSVSREKKERFSLILESASTNQTSMYLCASSFPRTGDPYEQYFGPGTRLTVT.

This chain joins TRBV19 and TRBJ2-1; D is perhaps TRBD1 or TRBD2 (5 bases each). V lost 2 bases, J lost 15 bases, and 20 bases lay in between. Germline V lookup: CDR1 LNHDA, CDR2 SQIVND (reference sequence). CDR3 length: 14 amino acids. The CDR3 region is CASSISVRDLCRFF. The CDR3 DNA follows: TGTGCCAGTAGTATATCCGTCAGGGACCTTTGTCGGTTCTTC.

The rearrangement links TRBV5-4 to TRBJ2-5, with 13 bases fitting TRBD2. Germline lookup yields CDR1 SGHNT and CDR2 YYREEE (reference sequence). The CDR3 length is 17 residues. Trimming removed 3 bases from V and 5 bases from J; junction bases left unmatched: 10. CDR3 in DNA: TGTGCCAGCAGCTCCCTCAGAGGGACTAGCGGGATTGAGACCCAGTACTTC. As protein: CASSSLRGTSGIETQYF.

V gene TRBV4-3 combines with J gene TRBJ1-1, with D perhaps matching TRBD1 (5 bases). The CDR3 is 19 residues long. Deletions cut 0 bases from V and 0 bases from J, with 20 bases between. Germline CDR1 reads LGHNA; CDR2 reads YSLEER. Here the CDR3 DNA reads TGCGCCAGCAGCCAAGAACCCGGGACGGGAGCTGACATGAACACTGAAGCTTTCTTT. It yields the protein CASSQEPGTGADMNTEAFF.

The chain recombines TRBV10-3 with TRBJ1-1; TRBD1 agrees at 8 bases. The germline V gene has CDR1 ENHRY and CDR2 SYGVKD. This CDR3 comprises 15 residues. Trimming took 3 bases from V and 3 from J; bases not matched to a gene: 6. The chain's CDR3 is CAISEDEQGDTEAFF. The CDR3 region has the DNA TGTGCCATCAGTGAAGATGAACAGGGGGACACTGAAGCTTTCTTT.

J is TRBJ1-2 and V is TRBV2, with TRBD1 matching over 9 bases. CDR1 and CDR2 (germline): SNHLY, FYNNEI. V dropped 4 bases and J dropped 3; count of bases not matched to a gene: 9. The CDR3 consists of 16 residues. The CDR3 region is CASSGEQGAVDYGYTF. The CDR3 DNA reads as TGTGCCAGCAGTGGGGAACAGGGGGCTGTAGACTATGGCTACACCTTC. Complete variable domain (other parts from reference TRBV2 and TRBJ1-2): EPEVTQTPSHQVTQMGQEVILRCVPISNHLYFYWYRQILGQKVEFLVSFYNNEISEKSEIFDDQFSVERPDGSNFTLKIRSTKLEDSAMYFCASSGEQGAVDYGYTFGSGTRLTVV.

The chain combines TRBV14 with TRBJ1-1; no clear D gene. The germline V gene has CDR1 SGHDN and CDR2 FVKESK. The CDR3 sequence is 15 residues long. V lost 4 bases and J lost 3, with 15 bases in between. CDR3 sequence: CASSLGPFGDTEAFF. Here the CDR3 DNA reads TGTGCCAGCAGCCTTGGACCCTTCGGGGACACTGAAGCTTTCTTT.

To note about this clone: This sample also contains other DNA sequences that code for the same CDR3. The CDR3 sequence: CASSIGGGPGNTIYF. In DNA, the CDR3 is TGTGCCAGTAGCATTGGAGGGGGCCCTGGAAACACCATATATTTT. The rearrangement uses TRBV19 and TRBJ1-3; 7 bases map to TRBD1. The germline V gene has CDR1 LNHDA and CDR2 SQIVND (reference sequence). This CDR3 spans 15 amino acids. V trimming: 6 bases; J trimming: 2 bases; junction bases outside the gene matches: 7.

The rearrangement uses TRBV5-1 and TRBJ2-7, with TRBD2 matching 13 bases. V trimming: 4 bases; J trimming: 1 base; junction bases outside the gene matches: 11. Germline V gene lookup returns CDR1 SGHRS and CDR2 YFSETQ. The CDR3 length is 18 residues. The CDR3, as DNA: TGCGCCAGCAGCCCCTCCGGGACTAGCGGGGTCGGTTCCTACGAGCAGTACTTC. Its translation: CASSPSGTSGVGSYEQYF.

The J gene is TRBJ2-4, the V gene TRBV5-1, with 9 bases matching TRBD2. Germline CDR1 SGHRS, CDR2 YFSETQ. The CDR3 contains 18 residues. Trimming removed 0 bases from V and 6 bases from J; junction bases left unmatched: 13. The chain's CDR3 is CASSLDPRWRGGPNIQYF. The CDR3 nucleotides are TGCGCCAGCAGCTTGGATCCCCGTTGGCGGGGGGGCCCAAACATTCAGTACTTC.

The chain combines TRBV7-2 with TRBJ2-3, with 7 positions matching TRBD1. The germline gives CDR1 SGHTA, CDR2 FQGNSA. The CDR3 totals 15 residues. The trim removed 0 bases at V and 4 bases at J, leaving 4 bases unmatched. CDR3 amino acids: CASSLAGQRPDTQYF. As DNA, the CDR3 is TGTGCCAGCAGCTTAGCGGGACAGCGTCCAGATACGCAGTATTTT.

CDR3 in DNA: TGTGCCAGCAGCTTGTCTGGCGGGGTCCCTTACGAGCAGTACTTC. It encodes CASSLSGGVPYEQYF. The rearrangement joins TRBV5-6 to TRBJ2-7; weak D call: TRBD2 (6 bases). Germline V CDR1 and CDR2: SGHDT, YYEEEE. V shed 1 base and J shed 4 bases, with 15 bases lying between them. This CDR3 has 15 amino acids.

The CDR3 region is CASSEARRYNQPQHF. In DNA, the CDR3 is TGTGCCAGCAGTGAAGCGCGGAGGTACAATCAGCCCCAGCATTTT. The chain joins TRBV2 to TRBJ1-5; D uncertain. Per the germline V gene, CDR1 is SNHLY and CDR2 is FYNNEI. CDR3 size: 15 residues. Trimming stripped 0 bases from V and 3 bases from J, with 9 bases between.

The rearrangement links TRBV6-6 to TRBJ2-3; D is uncertain. The ends were cut back, 4 bases at V and 7 bases at J, with 9 bases in the middle. CDR1 is MNHNY, CDR2 SVGAGI, per germline (reference sequence). The CDR3 covers 12 residues. CDR3 in amino acids: CASSSTVNTQYF. The CDR3 DNA sequence: TGTGCCAGCAGTTCCACGGTGAATACGCAGTATTTT.

The chain is built from TRBV7-9 and TRBJ2-5, with a weak D call TRBD1 (6 bases). Trimming pared 5 bases from V and 3 bases from J, leaving 10 bases between. This CDR3 spans 13 amino acids. Germline-derived CDR1 and CDR2 are SEHNR and FQNEAQ (reference sequence). The CDR3 loop reads CASSNNREETQYF. In DNA, the CDR3 is TGTGCCAGCAGCAACAACAGGGAAGAGACCCAGTACTTC.

The chain employs TRBV27 and TRBJ1-6; 9 nucleotides align to TRBD1. This CDR3 spans 17 amino acids. The germline gives CDR1 MNHEY, CDR2 SMNVEV (reference sequence). With V trimmed by 4 bases and J by 10 bases, 14 bases remained unmatched. CDR3 DNA: TGTGCCAGCAGTTCTAACCTGGGACAGGGCCTTTCCTCACCCCTCCACTTT. It codes for CASSSNLGQGLSSPLHF.

The chain couples TRBV10-3 to TRBJ2-7; D is ambiguous. Germline-derived CDR1 and CDR2 are ENHRY and SYGVKD. The CDR3 is made up of 13 amino acids. V was pared by 11 bases and J by 3 bases, with 17 bases between. CDR3 nucleotide sequence: TGTGCCGTCAACTCTGCAGTGGGCTACGAGCAGTACTTC. Its translation is CAVNSAVGYEQYF.

The chain combines TRBV19 with TRBJ2-5, with TRBD2 as a possible D gene (5 bases). With 5 bases removed from V and 7 bases from J, the gap between germline ends came to 23 bases. Germline V gene data show CDR1 as LNHDA and CDR2 as SQIVND (reference sequence). The CDR3 contains 16 residues. CDR3 loop: CASSPRRALESGTQYF. In nucleotides, the CDR3 is TGTGCCAGTAGTCCACGCCGGGCCCTGGAGAGCGGGACCCAGTACTTC.

The rearrangement links TRBV7-9 to TRBJ1-1; D gene ambiguous. CDR3 size: 16 residues. V dropped 5 bases and J dropped 0 bases, with 16 bases sitting between them. Germline CDR1 is SEHNR and CDR2 is FQNEAQ (reference sequence). DNA of the CDR3: TGTGCCAGCAGCCTCCTCGACCCAGACATGAACACTGAAGCTTTCTTT. As protein: CASSLLDPDMNTEAFF.

The rearrangement uses TRBV11-2 and TRBJ2-5, with 8 positions matching TRBD2. The junction had 11 bases not matched to a gene; V was cut back by 6 bases and J by 5 bases. Germline values: CDR1 SGHAT, CDR2 FQNNGV. The CDR3 length is 15 residues. CDR3 in amino acids: CASRTKAGDGETQYF. CDR3 sequence (DNA): TGTGCCAGCAGGACAAAAGCGGGGGACGGGGAGACCCAGTACTTC. The whole variable domain, filled in from reference TRBV11-2 and TRBJ2-5, reads EAGVAQSPRYKIIEKRQSVAFWCNPISGHATLYWYQQILGQGPKLLIQFQNNGVVDDSQLPKDRFSAERLKGVDSTLKIQPAKLEDSAVYLCASRTKAGDGETQYFGPGTRLLVL.

The rearrangement links TRBV5-4 to TRBJ1-1, with TRBD1 as a possible D gene (5 bases). The ends were cut back, 4 bases at V and 1 base at J, with 17 bases in the middle. CDR3 size: 16 residues. Germline V gene lookup returns CDR1 SGHNT and CDR2 YYREEE (reference sequence). The CDR3 bases are TGTGCCAGCAGCCCTTACCCGGGACGGCCGAACACTGAAGCTTTCTTT. Translation gives CASSPYPGRPNTEAFF.

The rearrangement joins TRBV5-4 to TRBJ2-4, with 13 bases lining up with TRBD2. Unmatched junction bases numbered 10, after V lost 4 bases and J lost 3 bases. From germline, CDR1 is SGHNT and CDR2 YYREEE (reference sequence). CDR3 size: 18 residues. The CDR3 DNA sequence: TGTGCCAGCAGCCGACTAGCGGGGGGCCCGAACGGCAAAAACATTCAGTACTTC. It encodes CASSRLAGGPNGKNIQYF.